A selection of T cell receptor beta chains follows, all from one sample in a study of beta chain features in type 1 diabetes. Here immunoSEQ multiplex PCR was the method, and the copy in TCRdb shows in-frame clones only, minus some. The repertoire includes hundreds of thousands of clones, about 17% of them detected once, and 0.023% sits in the top ten. Material: naive CD4+ T cells from blood. Receptors originate from a woman between 18 and 30 years old in good health. Both conserved end residues are part of each CDR3. Some rows have no size entry. The others give once, few or many, or a class for an expanded clone.

size	length	V	CDR3
few	15	TRBV9	CASSVSGGGTYGYTF
many	13	TRBV19	CASSNTGANVLTF
NA	16	TRBV9	CASSVDPSRGNNEQFF
few	16	TRBV6-5	CASSYSRGRQPNEQFF
few	14	TRBV15	CATSLRYNTGELFF
NA	13	TRBV7-2	CASSGQGISPLHF
NA	17	TRBV11-1	CASSSRTGTGLYNEQFF
NA	10	TRBV2	CASSGGHHTF
NA	15	TRBV7-9	CASSIGTGRNTEAFF
few	15	TRBV6-4	CASRGLAGAQETQYF
few	15	TRBV7-2	CASSGGTSGKWEQYF
few	13	TRBV5-1	CASRRGNTGELFF
NA	13	TRBV28	CASSLGGAGGYTF
once	14	TRBV6-5	CASMGQANTGELFF
few	13	TRBV18	CASSGDFTDTQYF
few	14	TRBV5-1	CASSHGGVQETQYF
few	15	TRBV6-5	CASRPGRLSGNTIYF
NA	13	TRBV11-2	CASVLAGGKTQYF
few	14	TRBV19	CASSDKRVNNEQFF
NA	15	TRBV5-4	CASSLGLAVTGELFF
few	16	TRBV7-2	CASTPGRRLEKETQYF
few	15	TRBV7-2	CASSLLGLAAYEQYF
NA	14	TRBV4-2	CASSQDFLSYEQYF
few	12	TRBV28	CASRDGLNGYTF
few	16	TRBV7-9	CASSLLAGAAGDTQYF
NA	15	TRBV5-1	CASSLWSGGVETQYF
NA	15	TRBV7-2	CASSPDWGDYNEQFF
NA	15	TRBV5-1	CASSLAGQGRETQYF
few	14	TRBV4-3	CASSQGTRRNEQFF
few	17	TRBV4-3	CASSRDGTGRNTGELFF
NA	17	TRBV10-3	CAISAGHRKPLYNEQFF
few	15	TRBV28	CASSLGGGLDEKLFF
NA	18	TRBV15	CATSRDQAVFQGSDGYTF
few	13	TRBV11-2	CASSLDRNYGYTF
NA	14	TRBV5-4	CASSQDQNRETQYF
NA	18	TRBV2	CASSEYKDRPFSGNTIYF
few	16	TRBV6-6	CASSYQQTGRNTEAFF
few	17	TRBV7-3	CASSFQREEPRTDTQYF
NA	16	TRBV15	CATSRAFGGSYNEQFF
NA	15	TRBV28	CASSSASANTGELFF
few	14	TRBV2	CASSLDRGAYEQYF
NA	15	TRBV2	CASSRDLGPAYEQYF
few	11	TRBV10-2	CASSDPYTQYF
NA	16	TRBV5-4	CASSLGGQGRKETQYF
NA	15	TRBV4-2	CASSQEQQRTDTQYF